This T cell receptor beta chain was identified in a study of OX40 agonist ivuxolimab in advanced cancers. In the study overall: Patients in dose escalation had liver, melanoma, kidney or head and neck cancers.

Clones were read by immunoSEQ multiplex PCR, and TCRdb kept only the in-frame ones, dropping some. The table includes about 53,000 clones, approximately 84% detected once. CDR1 is SGHVS, CDR2 FNYEAQ, per germline. V lost 4 bases, J lost 0 bases, and 16 bases lay in between. This CDR3 contains 16 residues. V gene TRBV7-6 combines with J gene TRBJ2-7, with D possibly matching TRBD1 (5 bases). The origin of this receptor is an adult with an advanced solid tumor such as melanoma, head and neck, liver or kidney cancer. Sequencing was performed on CD4+ or CD8+ T cells sorted from blood, taken in a trial of the OX40 agonist ivuxolimab. CDR3 loop: CASSSRAAGHSYEQYF. The CDR3, as DNA: TGTGCCAGCAGCTCACGGGCGGCAGGGCACTCCTACGAGCAGTACTTC.